This T cell receptor beta chain was sequenced in a study of neurological immune-mediated disorders. This clonotype was found many times. Its specificity is unknown. Study-wide results and caveats: HTLV-1-associated myelopathy ranked highest for TCR clonal expansion and multiple sclerosis lowest, beneath healthy controls.

Germline values: CDR1 LGHDT, CDR2 YNNKEL (reference sequence). V lost 6 bases, J lost 2 bases, and 12 bases stayed unmatched. CDR3 size: 19 residues. The team produced cDNA through 5'RACE using 10-nucleotide random UMIs. From 15-18 subjects, each sequencing run yielded over 180 million TCR-beta sequences. TCRdb independently ran MiXCR on the 5' RACE reads; one entry per CDR3 protein. This table holds over 70,000 distinct CDR3 sequences, approximately 10% found once. Documented time point: longitudinal time-point 1 (baseline). Unsorted libraries were derived from 2 million PBMCs stored at -80 C. The source of this sequence is a man aged 25 to 40 in good health. The rearrangement uses TRBV3-1 and TRBJ2-1; 14 bases align to TRBD2. Material: PBMCs. The CDR3 region is CASSWVGTSGSLAYNEQFF. In DNA, the CDR3 is TGTGCCAGCAGTTGGGTGGGGACTAGCGGGAGTTTGGCCTACAATGAGCAGTTCTTC.